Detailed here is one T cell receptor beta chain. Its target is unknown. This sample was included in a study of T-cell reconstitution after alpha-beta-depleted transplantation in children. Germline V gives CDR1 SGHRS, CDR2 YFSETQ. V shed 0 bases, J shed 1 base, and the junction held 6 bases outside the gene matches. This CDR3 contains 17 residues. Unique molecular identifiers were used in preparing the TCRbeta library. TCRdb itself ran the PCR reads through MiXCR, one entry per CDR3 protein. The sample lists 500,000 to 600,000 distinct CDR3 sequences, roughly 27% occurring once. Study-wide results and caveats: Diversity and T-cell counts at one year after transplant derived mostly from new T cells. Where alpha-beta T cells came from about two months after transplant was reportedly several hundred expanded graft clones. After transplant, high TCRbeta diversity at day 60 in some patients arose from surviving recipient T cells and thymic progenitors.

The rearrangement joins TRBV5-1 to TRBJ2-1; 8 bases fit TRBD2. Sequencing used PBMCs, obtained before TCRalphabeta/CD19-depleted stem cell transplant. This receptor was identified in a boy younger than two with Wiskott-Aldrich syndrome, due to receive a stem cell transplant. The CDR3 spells CASSLGPGLGSYNEQFF. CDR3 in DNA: TGCGCCAGCAGCTTGGGTCCGGGACTAGGGTCCTACAATGAGCAGTTCTTC.